This TCR beta chain was identified in a study of blood T cells in healthy people across ages. This clonotype has at least ten counts. Primed by a sample-barcoded 5' primer and a J-beta primer mix, a second PCR proceeded for 7 to 11 cycles. Paired-end reads containing CDR3 totaled no fewer than 2.5 million for each sample. One entry per CDR3 protein results from TCRdb running MiXCR on the 5' RACE reads. Of about 590,000 distinct CDR3 sequences listed, approximately 30% are singletons. Donors ranged from about 6 to 95 years old and were healthy Caucasians in Russia. The CDR3 sequence is 15 residues long. Germline V gives CDR1 SGHKS, CDR2 YYEKEE (reference sequence). V dropped 2 bases and J dropped 4 bases, with 14 bases sitting between them.

The sequence was obtained from a woman of 80 years or more in good health. The rearrangement uses TRBV5-5 and TRBJ2-3; weak D call: TRBD1 (6 bases). Sequenced material: blood. The CDR3 coding sequence is TGTGCCAGCAGCTTAACAGGGTTCGTCGCAGATACGCAGTATTTT. Its protein is CASSLTGFVADTQYF.